This entry describes one T cell receptor beta chain. Sequencing relied on a cDNA template that was reverse transcribed from extracted RNA. The repertoire was sequenced with immunoSEQ multiplex PCR; TCRdb's copy has only in-frame clones and lacks some. The sample records around 270,000 clones, about 62% being singletons. The data belong to a study of CD8+ T cells in alopecia areata. This CDR3 has 14 residues. Per germline, CDR1 MNHEY and CDR2 SMNVEV (reference sequence). Trimming shortened V by 4 bases and J by 7 bases, and 13 bases separated the two germline ends. The treatment: oral pan-JAK inhibitor, 5-10 mg twice daily.

This TCR was recovered from a human donor with alopecia areata. The rearrangement links TRBV27 to TRBJ1-4; the D gene is possibly TRBD1 (6 bases). The source material was CD4+ T cells sorted from blood, sampled at week 24, from a patient treated with tofacitinib. This chain's CDR3 is CASSSQGGGEKLFF. CDR3 DNA sequence: TGTGCCAGCAGTTCTCAGGGAGGGGGTGAAAAACTGTTTTTT.